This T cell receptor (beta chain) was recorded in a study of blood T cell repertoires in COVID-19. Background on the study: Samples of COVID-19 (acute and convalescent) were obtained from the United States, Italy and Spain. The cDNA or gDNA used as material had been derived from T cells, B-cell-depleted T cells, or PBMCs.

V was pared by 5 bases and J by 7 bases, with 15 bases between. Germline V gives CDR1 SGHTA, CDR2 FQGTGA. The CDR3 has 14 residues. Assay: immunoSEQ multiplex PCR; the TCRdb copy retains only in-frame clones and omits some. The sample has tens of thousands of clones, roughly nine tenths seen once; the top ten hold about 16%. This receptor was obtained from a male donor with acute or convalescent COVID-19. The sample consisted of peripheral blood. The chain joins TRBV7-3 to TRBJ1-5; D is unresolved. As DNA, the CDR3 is TGTGCCAGCAGCGCCTCCATCAATAGCCAGCCCCAGCATTTT. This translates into CASSASINSQPQHF.